This TCR beta chain emerged from a study of regulatory T cells in long-lasting Graves disease. Study overall: Under 3 months of antithyroid drugs had been taken by newly diagnosed Graves' patients.

Time point of the sample: newly diagnosed GD, antithyroid drugs for less than 3 months. The TCR library was made from RNA that had been extracted from PBMCs in TRIzol. Building the TCR beta libraries relied on iRepertoire HTBI primers, and CDR3 regions underwent Arm-PCR. TCRdb reprocessed the multiplex PCR reads with MiXCR, giving one entry per CDR3 protein. This sample has roughly 350,000 distinct CDR3 sequences; around 15% occur once, and the top ten carry just over 20%. V gave up 6 bases and J gave up 8 bases, with 16 bases separating them. CDR1 and CDR2 (germline): MNHEY, SVGEGT. The CDR3 has 13 residues. Separately, the same data were catalogued under a study of T cells in Graves' hyperthyroidism and ophthalmopathy. That study reports: Graves' hyperthyroidism was deemed stable given no ophthalmopathy progression within 18 months. Exclusion of patients followed from uncontrolled infection, other autoimmune disease, pregnancy or lactation.

Sequenced material: peripheral blood mononuclear cells (PBMCs), taken at new diagnosis, from a patient treated with antithyroid drugs. This clonotype originated in a woman aged 18-29 years with Graves disease. This rearrangement joins TRBV6-2 or TRBV6-3 to TRBJ1-2; D may be TRBD1 (5 bases). This chain's CDR3 is CASRSGRVLGYTF. The CDR3 coding sequence is TGTGCCAGCAGATCTGGCAGGGTCCTAGGCTACACCTTC.